This paragraph covers one T cell receptor beta chain sequence. Its antigen is undetermined. The data originate from a study of sequential checkpoint blockade in melanoma. At the level of the study: DNA from 90 to 100 pretreatment tumor samples underwent TCRβ immunosequencing.

Only in-frame clones appear in the TCRdb table, and some are missing; sequencing was by immunoSEQ multiplex PCR. This table holds over 4,500 clones, about 34% found once. Study-wide results and limits: T-cell fraction and clonality followed PD-L1 and CD8+ counts, not mutational load.

Treatment meaning: randomized to nivolumab then ipilimumab (arm A) or the reverse (arm B). Trimming removed 3 bases at V and 1 base at J, with 13 bases between. The CDR3 consists of 16 residues. Germline CDR1 and CDR2: KGHSH and LQKENI. The clonotype was recovered from a human donor with melanoma. The specimen comprised tumor tissue (inferred from file names), sampled from a patient given nivolumab and ipilimumab in sequence. The gene calls are TRBV18 and TRBJ1-3; D possibly corresponds to TRBD1 (6 bases). CDR3 nucleotide sequence: TGTGCCAGCTCACCCTCGGGGGGGGCGTCTGGAAACACCATATATTTT. It specifies CASSPSGGASGNTIYF.